Listed below are T cell receptor beta chains from one sample, sequenced in a study of T cells in Graves' hyperthyroidism and ophthalmopathy. TCRdb re-called the multiplex PCR reads with MiXCR, one entry per CDR3 protein. The sample carries more than 500,000 distinct CDR3 sequences, about half recorded once. Sequenced: peripheral blood or thyroid tissue (not recorded which). These receptors originate from an adult woman with Graves' disease, either hyperthyroidism or ophthalmopathy (not recorded which). Both conserved end residues are part of each CDR3. A D gene is named only where the DNA matches it firmly. Rows give clone size only sometimes, using once, few, many, or a class for an expanded clone.

d_gene: .
abundance: .
v_gene: TRBV7-2
j_gene: TRBJ1-5
CDR3aa: CARVGSGSEPQHF
CDR3nt: TGTGCTAGAGTTGGGTCAGGGAGTGAGCCCCAGCATTTT

d_gene: .
abundance: many
v_gene: TRBV29-1
j_gene: TRBJ1-1
CDR3aa: CSVPSRGLNTEAFF
CDR3nt: TGCAGCGTTCCCTCCAGGGGTCTGAACACTGAAGCTTTCTTT

d_gene: .
abundance: .
v_gene: TRBV2
j_gene: TRBJ1-6
CDR3aa: CASPEGSPLHF
CDR3nt: TGTGCCAGCCCCGAAGGTTCACCCCTCCACTTT

d_gene: .
abundance: many
v_gene: TRBV12-3/TRBV12-4
j_gene: TRBJ2-7
CDR3aa: CAISKDLSYEQYF
CDR3nt: TGTGCCATCTCGAAGGACCTTTCCTACGAGCAGTACTTC

d_gene: TRBD2
abundance: many
v_gene: TRBV11-2
j_gene: TRBJ2-7
CDR3aa: CASSPGLAGGREQYF
CDR3nt: TGTGCCAGCAGCCCCGGACTAGCGGGAGGGCGCGAGCAGTACTTC

d_gene: .
abundance: many
v_gene: TRBV12-3/TRBV12-4
j_gene: TRBJ1-5
CDR3aa: CASPACRGGVQPQHF
CDR3nt: TGTGCCAGCCCTGCCTGTCGAGGAGGGGTTCAGCCCCAGCATTTT

d_gene: TRBD2
abundance: .
v_gene: TRBV20-1
j_gene: TRBJ2-3
CDR3aa: CSALKSLAGVADTQYF
CDR3nt: TGCAGTGCCCTAAAGAGTCTAGCGGGAGTTGCAGATACGCAGTATTTT

d_gene: TRBD2
abundance: many
v_gene: TRBV13
j_gene: TRBJ2-2
CDR3aa: CASSHPDGLAGGPEDTGELFF
CDR3nt: TGTGCCAGCAGCCACCCCGATGGACTAGCGGGAGGCCCAGAGGACACCGGGGAGCTGTTTTTT

d_gene: .
abundance: many
v_gene: TRBV6-1
j_gene: TRBJ1-2
CDR3aa: CAILWVGSYGYTF
CDR3nt: TGTGCCATTCTGTGGGTGGGAAGCTATGGCTACACCTTC

d_gene: .
abundance: .
v_gene: TRBV11-2
j_gene: TRBJ1-6
CDR3aa: CASSLDLGGRGGSPLHF
CDR3nt: TGTGCCAGCAGCTTAGATCTCGGGGGCCGAGGAGGCTCACCCCTCCACTTT

d_gene: .
abundance: .
v_gene: TRBV12-3/TRBV12-4
j_gene: TRBJ2-3
CDR3aa: CASSLNYLPSTDTQYF
CDR3nt: TGTGCCAGCAGTTTAAATTATCTACCAAGCACAGATACGCAGTATTTT

d_gene: TRBD2
abundance: many
v_gene: TRBV6-5
j_gene: TRBJ2-7
CDR3aa: CASSYAASGILSYEQYF
CDR3nt: TGTGCCAGCAGTTATGCGGCTAGCGGGATCCTTTCCTACGAGCAGTACTTC

d_gene: .
abundance: .
v_gene: TRBV7-3
j_gene: TRBJ1-1
CDR3aa: CASSLAASLDTEAFF
CDR3nt: TGTGCCAGCAGCTTGGCAGCCAGCCTGGACACTGAAGCTTTCTTT

d_gene: TRBD2
abundance: .
v_gene: TRBV10-1
j_gene: TRBJ2-2
CDR3aa: CASERLAGASTGELFF
CDR3nt: TGCGCCAGCGAGCGACTAGCGGGAGCTAGCACCGGGGAGCTGTTTTTT

d_gene: .
abundance: .
v_gene: TRBV7-9
j_gene: TRBJ2-5
CDR3aa: CASSGRNGNQPQYF
CDR3nt: TGTGCCAGCAGCGGCAGGAACGGTAATCAGCCCCAGTACTTC

d_gene: .
abundance: many
v_gene: TRBV30
j_gene: TRBJ1-1
CDR3aa: CACRPGKAEAFF
CDR3nt: TGTGCCTGCCGGCCAGGGAAGGCTGAAGCTTTCTTT

d_gene: TRBD1
abundance: .
v_gene: TRBV12-3/TRBV12-4
j_gene: TRBJ2-7
CDR3aa: CASSWPGQGTGEQYF
CDR3nt: TGTGCCAGCAGTTGGCCGGGACAGGGGACGGGTGAGCAGTACTTC

d_gene: TRBD1
abundance: many
v_gene: TRBV7-2
j_gene: TRBJ1-5
CDR3aa: CASSLDLGGSQPQHF
CDR3nt: TGTGCCAGCAGCTTAGATTTAGGGGGCTCCCAGCCCCAGCATTTT

d_gene: TRBD1
abundance: many
v_gene: TRBV7-9
j_gene: TRBJ2-7
CDR3aa: CASSEPGQSLPYEQYF
CDR3nt: TGTGCCAGCAGCGAACCGGGACAGTCTCTCCCCTACGAGCAGTACTTC

d_gene: .
abundance: .
v_gene: TRBV6-1
j_gene: TRBJ2-2
CDR3aa: CASNPGFGTGELFF
CDR3nt: TGTGCCAGCAATCCGGGGTTCGGCACCGGGGAGCTGTTTTTT

d_gene: .
abundance: .
v_gene: TRBV11-2
j_gene: TRBJ1-2
CDR3aa: CASSFGPLRGYGYTF
CDR3nt: TGTGCCAGCAGCTTCGGGCCTCTCCGGGGCTATGGCTACACCTTC

d_gene: .
abundance: .
v_gene: TRBV25-1
j_gene: TRBJ1-5
CDR3aa: CACSASHGTAYSNQPQHF
CDR3nt: .